A selection of T cell receptor beta chains follows, all from one sample in a study of T-cell reconstitution after alpha-beta-depleted transplantation in children. TCRdb ran MiXCR on the PCR reads and lists one entry per CDR3 protein. The sample holds approximately 650,000 distinct CDR3 sequences; around 13% are singletons and the top ten take 0.65% to 0.9%. Specimen: PBMCs, collected before TCRalphabeta/CD19-depleted stem cell transplant. The origin of the receptors is a girl aged 2 to 9 with congenital amegakaryocytic thrombocytopenia, due to receive a stem cell transplant. Each CDR3 is given with its conserved first and last residue. Each record gives: CDR3 length, V gene, J gene, clone size, D gene, CDR3 DNA, CDR3 protein. The D gene is left open where the match is weak. Clone size is shown for a subset of rows, as once, few, many or a class of expanded clone.

>12|TRBV5-6|TRBJ2-1|many|.
TGTGCCAGCAGCTTACATCACAAGGAGCAGTTCTTC
CASSLHHKEQFF
>12|TRBV20-1|TRBJ1-2|many|.
TGCAGTGCTTTCCGGGTTAACTATGGCTACACCTTC
CSAFRVNYGYTF
>14|TRBV6-5|TRBJ2-2|many|.
TGTGCCAGCAGTTATGGGGGGAACACCGGGGAGCTGTTTTTT
CASSYGGNTGELFF
>13|TRBV10-3|TRBJ2-7|many|.
TGTGCCATCGGGGGGACAGTAACCTACGAGCAGTACTTC
CAIGGTVTYEQYF
>17|TRBV4-2|TRBJ2-2|.|TRBD2
TGTGCCAGCAGCCAAGAGAGGTTTCGAGGGAGGGCCGGGGAGCTGTTTTTT
CASSQERFRGRAGELFF
>13|TRBV30|TRBJ2-2|.|.
TGTGCCTGCCTGCGGCAGTTCACCGGGGAGCTGTTTTTT
CACLRQFTGELFF
>14|TRBV20-1|TRBJ2-7|few|.
TGCAGTGCTAGAGGAACACAGGGTTGGTACGAGCAGTACTTC
CSARGTQGWYEQYF
>15|TRBV6-5|TRBJ2-5|few|.
TGTGCCAGCAGTTATACCGGACGGACACAAGAGACCCAGTACTTC
CASSYTGRTQETQYF
>16|TRBV5-1|TRBJ2-1|.|TRBD2
TGCGCCAGCAGCTTGGAACTAGCGGGAGGGCAGAATGAGCAGTTCTTC
CASSLELAGGQNEQFF
>19|TRBV9|TRBJ2-3|.|.
TGTGCCAGCAGCGTAGACTGGATTCCGCAACAGTACAGAGCAGATACGCAGTATTTT
CASSVDWIPQQYRADTQYF
>12|TRBV6-5|TRBJ1-2|.|.
TGTGCCAGCGGGGCAGGTCTCTATGGCTACACCTTC
CASGAGLYGYTF
>16|TRBV28|TRBJ2-3|many|TRBD2
TGTGCCAGCAGTTTACCCGCGGGGGAACCCACAGATACGCAGTATTTT
CASSLPAGEPTDTQYF
>16|TRBV5-1|TRBJ2-3|.|TRBD2
TGCGCCAGCAGCTCTGGACTAGCGGGAGACCCAGATACGCAGTATTTT
CASSSGLAGDPDTQYF
>15|TRBV6-1|TRBJ2-2|.|TRBD2
TGTGCCAGCAGTCAAGGACTAGGCTACACCGGGGAGCTGTTTTTT
CASSQGLGYTGELFF
>16|TRBV5-1|TRBJ2-2|.|.
TGCGCCAGCAGCTGGAGTATGAGGGCCAAGACCGGGGAGCTGTTTTTT
CASSWSMRAKTGELFF
>16|TRBV3-1|TRBJ2-7|.|TRBD1
TGTGCCAGCAGACCGCCGGGACAGGGAAGCTCCTACGAGCAGTACTTC
CASRPPGQGSSYEQYF
>16|TRBV30|TRBJ2-2|.|TRBD2
TGTGCCTGGAGAGGCCCTAGCGGGAGAATCACCGGGGAGCTGTTTTTT
CAWRGPSGRITGELFF
>15|TRBV10-3|TRBJ2-1|.|.
TGTGCCATCAGTCCCACTAGCAGGGTCTACAATGAGCAGTTCTTC
CAISPTSRVYNEQFF
>15|TRBV5-4|TRBJ2-1|many|TRBD2
TGTGCCAGCAGCTTGTCATCTAGCGGGAGTAATGAGCAGTTCTTC
CASSLSSSGSNEQFF
>11|TRBV29-1|TRBJ1-2|few|.
TGCAGCGTTGCGGAACGGGAGAGCTACACCTTC
CSVAERESYTF
>14|TRBV18|TRBJ2-1|few|.
TGTGCCAGCTCACCGCCGAAACGGGGGTTTGAGCAGTTCTTC
CASSPPKRGFEQFF
>13|TRBV30|TRBJ1-5|many|TRBD1
TGTGCCTGGAGTGTGCAGGGGGATCAGCCCCAGCATTTT
CAWSVQGDQPQHF
>13|TRBV10-3|TRBJ2-7|once|TRBD2
TGTGCCATCAGTCCCGGGACTACCTACGAGCAGTACTTC
CAISPGTTYEQYF
>11|TRBV29-1|TRBJ2-7|many|.
TGCAGCGTTGACGGCGGTTACGAGCAGTACTTC
CSVDGGYEQYF
>14|TRBV20-1|TRBJ2-1|.|.
TGCAGTGCTTTCGGGCGAGTTCTATACAATGAGCAGTTCTTC
CSAFGRVLYNEQFF
>16|TRBV10-3|TRBJ2-5|many|.
TGTGCCATCTCCCCAAGACAGGACGGAAGACAAGAGACCCAGTACTTC
CAISPRQDGRQETQYF
>17|TRBV7-9|TRBJ2-4|few|.
TGTGCCAGCAGCGCCTCCCCAGATCCTCTAGCCAAAAACATTCAGTACTTC
CASSASPDPLAKNIQYF
>15|TRBV6-5|TRBJ2-7|many|.
TGTGCCAGCAGTTACCGGCCAGGGAGCTCCTACGAGCAGTACTTC
CASSYRPGSSYEQYF
>13|TRBV5-1|TRBJ2-1|.|.
TGCGCCAGCAGCCCCGGGGTGGTAAATGAGCAGTTCTTC
CASSPGVVNEQFF